The rows below give T cell receptor beta chains drawn from one sample of a study of blood T cell repertoires in COVID-19. This table comes from immunoSEQ multiplex PCR, and its TCRdb copy is limited to in-frame clones, with some not included. The table lists 110,000 to 150,000 clones, more than 70% of them singletons. The sequencing sample was made of peripheral blood. These receptors all stem from a woman between 50 and 59 years old with acute or convalescent COVID-19. Both conserved end residues are part of each CDR3. The D gene is left open where the match is weak. Clone size is shown for a subset of rows, as once, few, many or a class of expanded clone.

>TRBJ1-1|.|TRBD1|TRBV7-9
CASSQPGTGGLDTEAFF
TGTGCCAGCAGCCAACCCGGGACAGGGGGCCTGGACACTGAAGCTTTCTTT
>TRBJ2-1|.|.|TRBV15
CATSRDRQGLGWQEQFF
TGTGCCACCAGCAGAGATCGTCAGGGACTGGGATGGCAAGAGCAGTTCTTC
>TRBJ2-5|.|TRBD1|TRBV6-6
CASRSTGTSQETQYF
TGTGCCAGCAGGTCGACAGGGACCAGTCAAGAGACCCAGTACTTC
>TRBJ2-7|.|TRBD2|TRBV12-3/TRBV12-4
CASSFYRGGEQYF
TGTGCCAGCAGTTTTTATCGGGGGGGCGAGCAGTACTTC
>TRBJ1-3|few|.|TRBV5-5
CASSLGIGAGNTIYF
TGTGCCAGCAGCTTGGGTATAGGAGCTGGAAACACCATATATTTT
>TRBJ1-4|.|TRBD1|TRBV9
CASSGRTGEEKLFF
TGTGCCAGCAGCGGGCGGACAGGGGAAGAAAAACTGTTTTTT
>TRBJ1-3|.|TRBD1|TRBV7-8
CASSLYVDRARAGNTIYF
TGTGCCAGCAGCTTATACGTGGACAGGGCTCGAGCTGGAAACACCATATATTTT
>TRBJ1-1|.|TRBD1|TRBV19
CASSKTGGETEAFF
TGTGCCAGTAGTAAGACAGGGGGAGAGACTGAAGCTTTCTTT
>TRBJ1-3|.|.|TRBV28
CASRHIQGAGNTIYF
TGTGCCAGCAGGCATATACAGGGCGCTGGAAACACCATATATTTT
>TRBJ2-1|.|TRBD2|TRBV5-1
CASSLPSGAYNEQFF
TGCGCCAGCAGCTTGCCTAGCGGGGCCTACAATGAGCAGTTCTTC
>TRBJ2-1|.|.|TRBV9
CASSLSGGQNNEQFF
TGTGCCAGCAGCCTAAGCGGCGGGCAAAACAATGAGCAGTTCTTC
>TRBJ1-4|.|TRBD1|TRBV5-1
CASSPETGSSEKLFF
TGCGCCAGCAGCCCTGAGACAGGGTCAAGCGAAAAACTGTTTTTT
>TRBJ1-6|.|TRBD1|TRBV11-2
CASTDRGNSPLHF
TGTGCCAGCACGGACAGGGGTAATTCACCCCTCCACTTT
>TRBJ1-1|.|.|TRBV6-1
CASSEGGTNTEAFF
TGTGCCAGCAGTGAAGGCGGGACGAACACTGAAGCTTTCTTT
>TRBJ2-1|.|TRBD1|TRBV5-8
CASSNNQGAFSEQFF
TGTGCCAGCAGCAACAATCAGGGGGCCTTTTCTGAGCAGTTCTTC
>TRBJ1-5|medium-sized|.|TRBV9
CASSVGQKGYSNQPQHF
TGTGCCAGCAGCGTAGGACAGAAGGGATATAGCAATCAGCCCCAGCATTTT
>TRBJ2-7|once|.|TRBV25-1
CASSEWGQAYEQYF
TGTGCCAGCAGTGAATGGGGCCAGGCCTACGAGCAGTACTTC
>TRBJ1-1|.|TRBD1|TRBV6-5
CASRTGGSHTEAFF
TGTGCCAGCAGGACAGGGGGATCACACACTGAAGCTTTCTTT
>TRBJ1-2|once|TRBD1|TRBV6-5
CASSYGTGGYGYTF
TGTGCCAGCAGTTACGGGACAGGGGGCTATGGCTACACCTTC
>TRBJ1-5|.|.|TRBV7-8
CASSSIAKGLADQPQHF
TGTGCCAGCAGCTCAATAGCGAAAGGGCTGGCTGATCAGCCCCAGCATTTT
>TRBJ1-1|.|TRBD1|TRBV7-9
CASSLGQGPEAFF
TGTGCCAGCAGCTTAGGACAGGGCCCTGAAGCTTTCTTT
>TRBJ1-1|.|TRBD1|TRBV28
CASKGALIDGTEAFF
TGTGCCAGCAAGGGGGCGTTAATTGATGGCACTGAAGCTTTCTTT